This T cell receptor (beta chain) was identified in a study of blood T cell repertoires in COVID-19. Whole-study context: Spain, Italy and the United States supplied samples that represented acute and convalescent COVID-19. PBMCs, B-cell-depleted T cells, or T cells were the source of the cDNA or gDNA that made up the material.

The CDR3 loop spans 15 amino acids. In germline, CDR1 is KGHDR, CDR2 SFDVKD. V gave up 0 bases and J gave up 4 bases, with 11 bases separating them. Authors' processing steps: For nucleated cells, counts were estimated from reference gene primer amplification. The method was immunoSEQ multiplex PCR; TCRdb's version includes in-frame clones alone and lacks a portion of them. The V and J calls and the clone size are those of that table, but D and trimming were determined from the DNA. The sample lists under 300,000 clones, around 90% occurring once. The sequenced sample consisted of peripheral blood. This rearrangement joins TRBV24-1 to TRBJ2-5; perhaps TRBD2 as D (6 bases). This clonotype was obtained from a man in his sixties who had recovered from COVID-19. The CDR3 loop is CATSDLSGDRETQYF. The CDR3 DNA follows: TGTGCCACCAGTGATTTGTCGGGGGATCGAGAGACCCAGTACTTC.